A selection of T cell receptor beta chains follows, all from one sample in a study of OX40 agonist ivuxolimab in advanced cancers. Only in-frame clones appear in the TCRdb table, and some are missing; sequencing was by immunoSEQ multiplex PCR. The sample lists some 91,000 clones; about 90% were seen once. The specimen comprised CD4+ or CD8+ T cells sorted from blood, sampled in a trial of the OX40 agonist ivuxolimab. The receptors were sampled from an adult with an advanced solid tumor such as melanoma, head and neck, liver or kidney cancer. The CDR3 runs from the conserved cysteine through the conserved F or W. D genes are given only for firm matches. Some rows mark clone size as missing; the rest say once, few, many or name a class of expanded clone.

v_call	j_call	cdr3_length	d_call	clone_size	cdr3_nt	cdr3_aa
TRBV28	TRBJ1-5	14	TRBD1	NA	TGTGCCAGCAGTGGGACAGGGGGGTTTCAGCCCCAGCATTTT	CASSGTGGFQPQHF
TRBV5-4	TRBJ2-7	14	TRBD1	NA	TGTGCCAGCAGCGGGGGACAGAACCTCGGCGAGCAGTACTTC	CASSGGQNLGEQYF
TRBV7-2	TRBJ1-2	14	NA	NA	TGTGCCAGCAGTTGGACAGCCGTTAACTATGGCTACACCTTC	CASSWTAVNYGYTF
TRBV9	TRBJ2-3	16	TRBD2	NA	TGTGCCAGCAGCTCCCGACTAGCGGGAGTGGCAGATACGCAGTATTTT	CASSSRLAGVADTQYF
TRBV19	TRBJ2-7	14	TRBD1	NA	TGTGCCAGTAGTCCAGGGACAGGGATCGGCGAGCAGTACTTC	CASSPGTGIGEQYF
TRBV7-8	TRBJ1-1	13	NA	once	TGTGCCAGCAGCTTTGGCAGAAACACTGAAGCTTTCTTT	CASSFGRNTEAFF
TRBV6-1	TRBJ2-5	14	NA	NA	TGTGCCAGCAGTGTACAGGACGGACGGGAGACCCAGTACTTC	CASSVQDGRETQYF
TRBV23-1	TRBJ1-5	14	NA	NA	TGCGCCAGCAGTCAACACGTTAGCAATCAGCCCCAGCATTTT	CASSQHVSNQPQHF
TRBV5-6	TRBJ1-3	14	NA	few	TGTGCCAGCAGCTTGAACACGGGAGGAAACACCATATATTTT	CASSLNTGGNTIYF
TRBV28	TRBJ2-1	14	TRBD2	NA	TGTGCCAGCAGTTTCCAGCGGGAGTATGATGAGCAGTTCTTC	CASSFQREYDEQFF
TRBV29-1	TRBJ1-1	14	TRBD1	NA	TGCAGCGTGAGACGGGACAGGGATTACACTGAAGCTTTCTTT	CSVRRDRDYTEAFF
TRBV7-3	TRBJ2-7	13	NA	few	TGTGCCAGCAGCGCCGGGAGATCCTACGAGCAGTACTTC	CASSAGRSYEQYF
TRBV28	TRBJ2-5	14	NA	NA	TGTGCCAGCAGGACGGGAGTTGGTGCGGAGACCCAGTACTTC	CASRTGVGAETQYF
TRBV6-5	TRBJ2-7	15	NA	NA	TGTGCCAGCAAGTTAGGGGGGACAGCCCCCTACGAGCAGTACTTC	CASKLGGTAPYEQYF
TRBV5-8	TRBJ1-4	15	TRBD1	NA	TGTGCCAGCAGTTATGGGGGACAGTCTAATGAAAAACTGTTTTTT	CASSYGGQSNEKLFF
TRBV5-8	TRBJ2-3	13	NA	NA	TGTGCCAGCAGCTTGGGTAGGATCGATACGCAGTATTTT	CASSLGRIDTQYF
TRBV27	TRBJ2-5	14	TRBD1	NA	TGTGCCTTTGACCGACCGGACAGGGTGGAGACCCAGTACTTC	CAFDRPDRVETQYF
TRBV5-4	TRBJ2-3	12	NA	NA	TGTGCCAGCAGCGTAACGACAGATACGCAGTATTTT	CASSVTTDTQYF
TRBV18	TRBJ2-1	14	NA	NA	TGTGCCAGCTCACCACAGCCGGGGTACAATGAGCAGTTCTTC	CASSPQPGYNEQFF
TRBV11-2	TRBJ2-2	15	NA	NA	TGTGCCAGCAGCCCCCGTACAGCGTACACCGGGGAGCTGTTTTTT	CASSPRTAYTGELFF
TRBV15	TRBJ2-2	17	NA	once	TGTGCCACCAGCAGAGATAGGGGCAGACCGAACACCGGGGAGCTGTTTTTT	CATSRDRGRPNTGELFF
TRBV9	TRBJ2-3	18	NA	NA	TGTGCCAGCAGCGTAACGCCCCCAGGATATACTAGCACAGATACGCAGTATTTT	CASSVTPPGYTSTDTQYF
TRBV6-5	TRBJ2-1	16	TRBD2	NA	TGTGCCAGCAGTTACTCGTGGACTAGCGGACACAATGAGCAGTTCTTC	CASSYSWTSGHNEQFF
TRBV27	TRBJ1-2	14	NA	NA	TGTGCCAGCAGTTTATCGTCGACGTACTATGGCTACACCTTC	CASSLSSTYYGYTF
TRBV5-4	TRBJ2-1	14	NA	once	TGTGCCAGCAGCCAGAGACGGCACGGCAATGAGCAGTTCTTC	CASSQRRHGNEQFF
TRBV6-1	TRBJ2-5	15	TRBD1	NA	TGTGCCAGCAGTGAACCGGGACAGAGTCAAGAGACCCAGTACTTC	CASSEPGQSQETQYF
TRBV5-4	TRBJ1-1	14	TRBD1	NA	TGTGCCAGCAGCAGGACAGGGGTGAACACTGAAGCTTTCTTT	CASSRTGVNTEAFF
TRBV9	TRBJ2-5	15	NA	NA	TGTGCCAGCAGCGTAGCGCAAGGGGTTGAAGAGACCCAGTACTTC	CASSVAQGVEETQYF
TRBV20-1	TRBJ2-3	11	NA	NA	TGCAGTGCTAGAGCCACAGATACGCAGTATTTT	CSARATDTQYF
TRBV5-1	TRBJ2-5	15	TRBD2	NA	TGCGCCAGCAGCCCAACGACTAGCGGGAGCGAGACCCAGTACTTC	CASSPTTSGSETQYF
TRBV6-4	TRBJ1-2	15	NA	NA	TGTGCCAGCAGACAGGAGACAGGAGCTAACTATGGCTACACCTTC	CASRQETGANYGYTF
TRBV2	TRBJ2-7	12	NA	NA	TGTGCCAGCGGGGACACCATCTACGAGCAGTACTTC	CASGDTIYEQYF
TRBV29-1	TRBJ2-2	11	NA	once	TGCAGCGTTGAGAACACCGGGGAGCTGTTTTTT	CSVENTGELFF
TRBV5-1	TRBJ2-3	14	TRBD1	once	TGCGCCAGCATGGGGACAGGGGGCACAGATACGCAGTATTTT	CASMGTGGTDTQYF
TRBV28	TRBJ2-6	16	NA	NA	TGTGCCAGCAGTTACGGGGGCATCTCTGGGGCCAACGTCCTGACTTTC	CASSYGGISGANVLTF
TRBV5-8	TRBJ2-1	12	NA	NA	TGTGCCAGCAGCTTGGCAGGGTATGAGCAGTTCTTC	CASSLAGYEQFF
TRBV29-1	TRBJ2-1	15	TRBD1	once	TGCAGCGTGTCCCGGGACAGGGGAACCTACAATGAGCAGTTCTTC	CSVSRDRGTYNEQFF
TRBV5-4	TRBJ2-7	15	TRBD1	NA	TGTGCCAGCAGCTCTACCGGGACAGGGACCTACGAGCAGTACTTC	CASSSTGTGTYEQYF
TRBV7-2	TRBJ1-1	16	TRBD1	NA	TGTGCCAGCATCCCTTATGGGACAGGGGGTTACACTGAAGCTTTCTTT	CASIPYGTGGYTEAFF
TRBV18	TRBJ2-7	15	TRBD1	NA	TGTGCCAGCTCACCAATGGGACAGGGGGCCTACGAGCAGTACTTC	CASSPMGQGAYEQYF
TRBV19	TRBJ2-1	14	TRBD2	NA	TGTGCCAGTAGCGGGACTAGCGGGAGTTTTGAGCAGTTCTTC	CASSGTSGSFEQFF
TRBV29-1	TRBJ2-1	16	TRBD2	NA	TGCAGCGTTGATCCCCGAGGGACTAGCGGGACGGGGGAGCAGTTCTTC	CSVDPRGTSGTGEQFF
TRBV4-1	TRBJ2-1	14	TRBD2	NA	TGCGCCAGCAGCCAAGTACTACTAGCGGGGGAGCAGTTCTTC	CASSQVLLAGEQFF
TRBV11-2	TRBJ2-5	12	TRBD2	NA	TGTGCCAGCAGCTTACACGGGAGGGCCAAGTACTTC	CASSLHGRAKYF
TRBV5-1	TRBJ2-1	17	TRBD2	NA	TGCGCCAGCAGCTTTATTAGCGGGAGACTCGGGGACAATGAGCAGTTCTTC	CASSFISGRLGDNEQFF
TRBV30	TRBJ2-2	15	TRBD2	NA	TGTGCCTGTAGACTAGCGGGACTTCTCACCGGGGAGCTGTTTTTT	CACRLAGLLTGELFF
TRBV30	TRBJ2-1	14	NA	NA	TGTGCCTGGAGTCAACTTACCTCCTACAATGAGCAGTTCTTC	CAWSQLTSYNEQFF
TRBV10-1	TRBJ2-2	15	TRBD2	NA	TGCGCCAGCAGCCGGACTAGCGGGGCAACCGGGGAGCTGTTTTTT	CASSRTSGATGELFF
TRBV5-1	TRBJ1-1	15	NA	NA	TGCGCCAGCAGCTTACAGGGCTCCATGAACACTGAAGCTTTCTTT	CASSLQGSMNTEAFF
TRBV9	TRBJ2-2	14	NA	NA	TGTGCCAGCAGCGTATTGGGGAACACCGGGGAGCTGTTTTTT	CASSVLGNTGELFF
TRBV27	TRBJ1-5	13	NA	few	TGTGCCAGCAGTTCAATTCAGGGTCAGCCCCAGCATTTT	CASSSIQGQPQHF
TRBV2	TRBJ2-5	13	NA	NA	TGTGCCAGCAGTGGGGGAGGGGGCGAGACCCAGTACTTC	CASSGGGGETQYF
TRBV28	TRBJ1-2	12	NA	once	TGTGCCAGCAGCTACGACAGAGGGGGCTACACCTTC	CASSYDRGGYTF
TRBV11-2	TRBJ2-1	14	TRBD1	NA	TGTGCCAGCAGCCCGGACAGGGTATGGAATGAGCAGTTCTTC	CASSPDRVWNEQFF
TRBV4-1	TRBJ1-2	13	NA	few	TGCGCCAGCAGCCAAGAGGCCCTGGGTGGCTACACCTTC	CASSQEALGGYTF
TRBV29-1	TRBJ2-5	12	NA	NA	TGCAGCGTAAGGGACGGTCAAGAGACCCAGTACTTC	CSVRDGQETQYF
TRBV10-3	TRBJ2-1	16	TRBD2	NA	TGTGCCATCAGTGAGCCCGGGACTAGCGGGAGTAGTGAGCAGTTCTTC	CAISEPGTSGSSEQFF
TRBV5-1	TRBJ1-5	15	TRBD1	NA	TGCGCCAGCAGCCTACTACAGGGGCCTAATCAGCCCCAGCATTTT	CASSLLQGPNQPQHF
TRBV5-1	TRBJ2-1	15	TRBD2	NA	TGCGCCAGCCATAGGTCTAGGCGGGAGGGCGTTGAGCAGTTCTTC	CASHRSRREGVEQFF